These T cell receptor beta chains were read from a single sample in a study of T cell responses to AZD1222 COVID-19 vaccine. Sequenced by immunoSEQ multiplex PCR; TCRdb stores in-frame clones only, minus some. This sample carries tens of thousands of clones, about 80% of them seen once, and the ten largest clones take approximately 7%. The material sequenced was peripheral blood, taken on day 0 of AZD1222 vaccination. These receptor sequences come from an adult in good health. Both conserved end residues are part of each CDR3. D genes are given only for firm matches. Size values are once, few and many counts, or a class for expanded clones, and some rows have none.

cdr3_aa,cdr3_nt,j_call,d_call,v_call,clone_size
CASSFSNYEQYF,TGTGCCAGCAGCTTCTCGAATTACGAGCAGTACTTC,TRBJ2-7,-,TRBV11-2,-
CASNPGVGGEAFF,TGTGCCAGCAACCCGGGAGTGGGGGGTGAAGCTTTCTTT,TRBJ1-1,-,TRBV7-9,-
CASSEGPRETQYF,TGTGCCAGCAGTGAAGGGCCCCGAGAGACCCAGTACTTC,TRBJ2-5,-,TRBV6-1,few
CASSEAGRGLVLSNQPQHF,TGTGCCAGCAGTGAAGCGGGCAGGGGGCTTGTGCTGAGCAATCAGCCCCAGCATTTT,TRBJ1-5,TRBD1,TRBV6-1,-
CASSISPAGGSSYNEQFF,TGTGCCAGTAGTATTTCCCCGGCGGGGGGGAGCTCCTACAATGAGCAGTTCTTC,TRBJ2-1,TRBD2,TRBV19,-
CASSYSQNSPLHF,TGTGCCAGCAGTTACTCGCAGAATTCACCCCTCCACTTT,TRBJ1-6,-,TRBV6-5,-
CASSQRQGQEELFF,TGTGCCAGCTCACAAAGACAAGGACAGGAGGAACTGTTTTTT,TRBJ1-4,TRBD1,TRBV18,few
CAISRTGRNTIYF,TGTGCCATCAGTCGGACAGGGAGAAACACCATATATTTT,TRBJ1-3,TRBD1,TRBV10-3,-
CASTPGWRLVETQYF,TGTGCCAGTACGCCTGGGTGGAGGCTGGTGGAGACCCAGTACTTC,TRBJ2-5,-,TRBV2,-
CASSFRQGNSPLHF,TGTGCCAGCAGTTTCCGACAGGGCAACTCACCCCTCCACTTT,TRBJ1-6,TRBD1,TRBV28,-
CASSLLGLGQPQHF,TGCGCCAGCAGCTTGTTGGGCCTCGGGCAGCCCCAGCATTTT,TRBJ1-5,-,TRBV5-1,few
CASSPDARTDTQYF,TGTGCCAGCTCACCAGACGCCCGCACAGATACGCAGTATTTT,TRBJ2-3,-,TRBV18,-
CATSRDRMSDGELFF,TGTGCCACCAGCAGAGATCGGATGAGTGACGGGGAGCTGTTTTTT,TRBJ2-2,-,TRBV15,-
CASSPMGVGELFF,TGTGCCAGCAGCCCAATGGGGGTCGGGGAGCTGTTTTTT,TRBJ2-2,-,TRBV11-2,-
CASRAPGGGVGSPLHF,TGTGCCAGCAGAGCTCCGGGTGGTGGGGTCGGATCACCCCTCCACTTT,TRBJ1-6,-,TRBV2,-
CASSQGLARHEQYF,TGTGCCAGCAGTCAAGGACTAGCTCGTCACGAGCAGTACTTC,TRBJ2-7,TRBD2,TRBV3-1/TRBV3-2,-
CASSRAGGYNEQFF,TGTGCCAGCAGCCGGGCGGGAGGGTACAATGAGCAGTTCTTC,TRBJ2-1,TRBD2,TRBV7-2,-
CASRRRSTDSIQYF,TGTGCCAGCAGAAGACGCAGCACGGATAGCATTCAGTACTTC,TRBJ2-4,-,TRBV7-9,-
CASSLMLGANNSPLHF,TGTGCCAGCAGCTTAATGTTGGGAGCGAATAATTCACCCCTCCACTTT,TRBJ1-6,-,TRBV5-8,-
CASSRGSGDIQYF,TGCGCCAGCAGCCGCGGTAGCGGGGACATTCAGTACTTC,TRBJ2-4,TRBD2,TRBV10-2,-
CASTPRGGSYEQYF,TGTGCCAGTACCCCTCGAGGGGGGTCCTACGAGCAGTACTTC,TRBJ2-7,-,TRBV19,-
CASSLRTGTLYNEQFF,TGTGCCAGCAGTTTGAGAACAGGGACCCTTTATAATGAGCAGTTCTTC,TRBJ2-1,-,TRBV28,-
CASGRDIYTDTQYF,TGTGCCAGCGGAAGGGACATCTACACAGATACGCAGTATTTT,TRBJ2-3,-,TRBV5-4,-
CASSTGTGNNSPLHF,TGCGCCAGCAGTACCGGGACAGGGAATAATTCACCCCTCCACTTT,TRBJ1-6,TRBD1,TRBV10-2,-
CASSSDTSGGEKLFF,TGCGCCAGCAGCTCTGACACGTCCGGTGGTGAAAAACTGTTTTTT,TRBJ1-4,-,TRBV5-1,-
CAAGDEGYEQYF,TGTGCCGCTGGGGACGAGGGCTACGAGCAGTACTTC,TRBJ2-7,-,TRBV5-4,-
CASSPTGAGRTDTQYF,TGTGCCAGCTCACCCACTGGGGCAGGGCGCACAGATACGCAGTATTTT,TRBJ2-3,-,TRBV18,-
CASSMTKYNEQFF,TGTGCCAGCAGCATGACAAAATACAATGAGCAGTTCTTC,TRBJ2-1,-,TRBV5-4,-
CATGGSGGTQAFF,TGTGCCACCGGGGGGTCAGGGGGTACGCAGGCTTTCTTT,TRBJ1-1,TRBD1,TRBV10-3,-